Listed below are T cell receptor beta chains from one sample, sequenced in a study of type 1 and type 2 diabetes patients. One entry per CDR3 protein, called by TCRdb with MiXCR from the multiplex PCR reads. The data contain about 290,000 distinct CDR3 sequences, over 45% of them singletons. Sequenced sample: peripheral blood mononuclear cells (PBMCs). The receptors were sampled from a young man with type 2 diabetes. Each CDR3 is given with its conserved first and last residue. Fields, in order: J gene, clone size, D gene, V gene, CDR3 DNA, CDR3 protein. A D gene is named only where the DNA matches it firmly. The size field is filled for only some rows; it gives once, few, many or a size class.

TRBJ1-2,-,TRBD1,TRBV20-1,TGCAGTGCTAGAGAGCAGGGGGATGATGGCTACACCTTC,CSAREQGDDGYTF
TRBJ2-3,-,TRBD2,TRBV7-8,TGTGCCAGCAGCAGACTAGCGGGAGTACATTATCCGAGCACAGATACGCAGTATTTT,CASSRLAGVHYPSTDTQYF
TRBJ2-7,few,TRBD2,TRBV30,TGTGCCTGGAGTGTAGGTCTAGCGGCCTACGAGCAGTACTTC,CAWSVGLAAYEQYF
TRBJ1-6,few,TRBD1,TRBV25-1,TGTGCCAGCTCGGACAGGGCCGGCTCACCCCTCCACTTT,CASSDRAGSPLHF
TRBJ1-1,-,-,TRBV7-9,TGTGCCAGCAGCTCGACAGGTTCGAACACTGAAGCTTTCTTT,CASSSTGSNTEAFF
TRBJ2-2,-,TRBD2,TRBV5-1,TGCGCCAGCAGCTTTTTACTAGCGGCTGGTACCGGGGAGCTGTTTTTT,CASSFLLAAGTGELFF
TRBJ2-1,-,-,TRBV5-1,TGCGCCAGCAGCCCCCGGGAATTCAATGAGCAGTTCTTC,CASSPREFNEQFF
TRBJ1-1,few,-,TRBV18,TGTGCCAGCTCACAATTGGTCCAGAACACTGAAGCTTTCTTT,CASSQLVQNTEAFF
TRBJ2-6,few,-,TRBV19,TGTGCCAGTAGTATTAAGGACTCTGGGGCCAACGTCCTGACTTTC,CASSIKDSGANVLTF
TRBJ2-5,-,-,TRBV6-1,TGTGCCAGCAGTGCCTGGGGCGGAGAGACCCAGTACTTC,CASSAWGGETQYF
TRBJ1-1,few,TRBD1,TRBV19,TGTGCCAGTAGTATAGGGACAGGGATTGGAGGCACTGAAGCTTTCTTT,CASSIGTGIGGTEAFF
TRBJ2-7,few,TRBD1,TRBV19,TGTGCCAGTAGTTGGACAGGGAGGTTAGGAGTTCGTAACAACTACGAGCAGTACTTC,CASSWTGRLGVRNNYEQYF
TRBJ1-2,-,TRBD1,TRBV25-1,TGTGCCAGCAGTCCTGGACAGGGAGATGGCTACACCTTC,CASSPGQGDGYTF
TRBJ1-1,-,-,TRBV7-2,TGTGCCAGCAAAGGAGGGGTTCGGGGCACTGAAGCTTTCTTT,CASKGGVRGTEAFF
TRBJ1-6,-,-,TRBV7-9,TGTGCCAGCAGCGAGAGGACCGGGGATAATTCACCCCTCCACTTT,CASSERTGDNSPLHF
TRBJ2-1,many,-,TRBV7-3,TGTGCCAGCAGCTTAATCGGGAGCCCCAGCTCCTACAATGAGCAGTTCTTC,CASSLIGSPSSYNEQFF
TRBJ1-2,few,-,TRBV14,TGTGCCAGCAGTTTTCAGATAAACTATGGCTACACCTTC,CASSFQINYGYTF
TRBJ2-2,once,-,TRBV25-1,TGTGCCACTCAAGACCGCGCCGGGGAGCTGTTTTTT,CATQDRAGELFF
TRBJ2-7,few,-,TRBV24-1,TGTGCCACCAGTGATTGGACGGTCAGCTCCTACGAGCAGTACTTC,CATSDWTVSSYEQYF
TRBJ2-7,-,TRBD2,TRBV6-5,TGTGCCAGCAGTCCAACTAGCGGGGGGTACGAGCAGTACTTC,CASSPTSGGYEQYF
TRBJ1-1,-,TRBD1,TRBV10-1,TGCGCCAGCAGCGAACCGGGACAGGGGGCGACTTTCTTT,CASSEPGQGATFF
TRBJ2-7,-,TRBD1,TRBV4-1,TGCGCCAGCAGCCAAGCTCCAGGGGGCCAAGAGAACGAGCAGTACTTC,CASSQAPGGQENEQYF
TRBJ1-4,few,-,TRBV20-1,TGCAGTGCTAGAAGGGTCTCGATGGATGAAAAACTGTTTTTT,CSARRVSMDEKLFF
TRBJ2-6,-,-,TRBV7-3,TGTGCCAGCAGCTTATCGCCCCGGACCTCTGGGGCCAACGTCCTGACTTTC,CASSLSPRTSGANVLTF